The rows below give T cell receptor beta chains drawn from one sample of a study of T cell responses to AZD1222 COVID-19 vaccine. The repertoire was sequenced with immunoSEQ multiplex PCR; TCRdb's copy has only in-frame clones and lacks some. The sample contains about 200,000 clones, 93% of which appear only once. The sample here was peripheral blood, taken 28 days after the second AZD1222 dose. These receptors were collected from an adult who received the AZD1222 COVID-19 vaccine. Both conserved end residues are part of each CDR3. Each record gives: clone size, J gene, V gene, D gene, CDR3 protein, CDR3 DNA. The D gene is left open where the match is weak. Some rows have no size entry. The others give once, few or many, or a class for an expanded clone.

>NA|TRBJ2-6|TRBV6-2/TRBV6-3|NA
CASSPQGEVGHSGANVLTF
TGTGCCAGCAGTCCCCAGGGGGAGGTCGGACACTCTGGGGCCAACGTCCTGACTTTC
>NA|TRBJ2-5|TRBV5-1|TRBD2
CASSLVAGERETQYF
TGCGCCAGCAGCTTGGTAGCGGGGGAAAGGGAGACCCAGTACTTC
>NA|TRBJ1-1|TRBV3-1/TRBV3-2|NA
CASSQVGGAQRSTEAFF
TGTGCCAGCAGCCAAGTTGGGGGGGCCCAAAGGAGCACTGAAGCTTTCTTT
>NA|TRBJ1-3|TRBV7-6|NA
CASSLAAVNSGNTIYF
TGTGCCAGCAGCTTAGCGGCAGTCAACTCTGGAAACACCATATATTTT
>NA|TRBJ1-5|TRBV30|NA
CAWSLQGKQPQHF
TGTGCCTGGAGCCTACAGGGAAAGCAGCCCCAGCATTTT
>once|TRBJ2-5|TRBV7-2|NA
CASSPSGPEGETQYF
TGTGCCAGCAGCCCATCGGGTCCCGAAGGGGAGACCCAGTACTTC
>NA|TRBJ1-3|TRBV7-8|TRBD1
CASSTGTGGNTIYF
TGTGCCAGCAGCACCGGGACAGGTGGAAACACCATATATTTT
>NA|TRBJ1-1|TRBV5-1|NA
CASSLEMGVTEAFF
TGCGCCAGCAGCTTGGAGATGGGGGTGACTGAAGCTTTCTTT
>NA|TRBJ1-2|TRBV5-1|NA
CASSPTGWVGYGYTF
TGCGCCAGCAGCCCCACGGGGTGGGTGGGCTATGGCTACACCTTC
>once|TRBJ1-1|TRBV27|NA
CASWERNLNPEAFF
TGTGCCAGCTGGGAGAGGAACTTAAACCCTGAAGCTTTCTTT
>NA|TRBJ2-3|TRBV10-3|NA
CAISESATSTDTQYF
TGTGCCATCAGTGAGTCAGCAACTAGCACAGATACGCAGTATTTT
>NA|TRBJ1-6|TRBV6-2/TRBV6-3|TRBD1
CASSYVGQDSPLHF
TGTGCCAGCAGTTACGTCGGACAGGATTCACCCCTCCACTTT
>NA|TRBJ2-1|TRBV19|TRBD2
CARRTSGGTNNEQFF
TGTGCCAGACGGACTAGCGGGGGGACCAACAATGAGCAGTTCTTC
>NA|TRBJ2-7|TRBV10-3|TRBD1
CAISVLPGQGYEQYF
TGTGCCATCAGTGTCCTACCGGGACAGGGCTACGAGCAGTACTTC
>NA|TRBJ2-7|TRBV19|NA
CASSTPGRSKYF
TGTGCCAGTAGTACTCCGGGACGAAGTAAGTACTTC
>NA|TRBJ2-7|TRBV27|NA
CASSYPGGHGQYF
TGTGCCAGCAGTTACCCCGGGGGGCACGGGCAGTACTTC
>once|TRBJ1-2|TRBV30|NA
CALMDRRSYGYTF
TGTGCCCTAATGGACAGACGATCCTATGGCTACACCTTC
>NA|TRBJ2-7|TRBV5-4|NA
CASSLAPNEQYF
TGTGCCAGCAGCTTGGCTCCTAACGAGCAGTACTTC
>NA|TRBJ1-1|TRBV6-5|NA
CASRNLRDTEAFF
TGTGCCAGCAGAAATCTGCGGGACACTGAAGCTTTCTTT
>NA|TRBJ1-2|TRBV6-5|TRBD1
CASSRDSPNYGYTF
TGTGCCAGCAGCCGGGACAGCCCTAACTATGGCTACACCTTC
>NA|TRBJ1-5|TRBV3-1/TRBV3-2|NA
CASSPGTGYSNQPQHF
TGTGCCAGCAGCCCGGGGACCGGTTATAGCAATCAGCCCCAGCATTTT
>NA|TRBJ2-7|TRBV7-8|NA
CASSSSVDSYEQYF
TGTGCCAGCAGCTCCTCCGTGGACTCCTACGAGCAGTACTTC
>NA|TRBJ2-5|TRBV13|NA
CASSLVVDASQETQYF
TGTGCCAGCAGCTTAGTGGTGGACGCGTCCCAAGAGACCCAGTACTTC
>NA|TRBJ1-2|TRBV28|TRBD1
CASSFPRQGYGYTF
TGTGCCAGCAGTTTTCCCCGACAGGGCTATGGCTACACCTTC
>NA|TRBJ2-7|TRBV3-1/TRBV3-2|NA
CASSQHRASPVNYEQYF
TGTGCCAGCAGCCAACATCGCGCTAGCCCAGTAAACTACGAGCAGTACTTC
>once|TRBJ2-1|TRBV28|NA
CASSLSLIGFNEQFF
TGTGCCAGCAGTTTATCCCTGATCGGGTTCAATGAGCAGTTCTTC
>NA|TRBJ1-1|TRBV11-2|NA
CASSLDPPGNTEAFF
TGTGCCAGCAGCTTAGATCCCCCGGGGAACACTGAAGCTTTCTTT
>NA|TRBJ1-4|TRBV5-1|NA
CASSLWEHTNEKLFF
TGCGCCAGCAGCTTGTGGGAACATACTAATGAAAAACTGTTTTTT
>NA|TRBJ1-2|TRBV29-1|TRBD1
CSQKGGQGTLGYGYTF
TGCAGCCAGAAGGGGGGACAGGGGACCCTCGGGTATGGCTACACCTTC
>NA|TRBJ2-7|TRBV6-5|NA
CASSYSVGYSTYEQYF
TGTGCCAGCAGTTACTCGGTCGGTTACAGCACCTACGAGCAGTACTTC
>few|TRBJ2-2|TRBV2|TRBD2
CASRRAGEGNTGELFF
TGTGCCAGCAGAAGGGCGGGGGAAGGGAACACCGGGGAGCTGTTTTTT
>NA|TRBJ2-3|TRBV5-1|NA
CASSSPSSTAQYF
TGCGCCAGCAGCAGCCCGTCCTCGACAGCGCAGTATTTT
>once|TRBJ1-4|TRBV5-1|NA
CASSFLSGPTGEKLFF
TGCGCCAGCAGCTTCCTCTCCGGGCCTACAGGGGAAAAACTGTTTTTT
>NA|TRBJ1-1|TRBV27|TRBD1
CASRDRGLNTEAFF
TGTGCCAGCAGGGACAGGGGGTTGAACACTGAAGCTTTCTTT
>NA|TRBJ2-5|TRBV3-1/TRBV3-2|NA
CASSPQQETQYF
TGTGCCAGCAGCCCACAACAAGAGACCCAGTACTTC
>NA|TRBJ2-3|TRBV5-5|NA
CASSLGAGTDTQYF
TGTGCCAGCAGCTTGGGGGCAGGCACAGATACGCAGTATTTT
>few|TRBJ2-1|TRBV2|NA
CASSPGLAGELNEQFF
TGTGCCAGCAGTCCCGGGTTGGCAGGGGAATTGAATGAGCAGTTCTTC
>NA|TRBJ2-2|TRBV19|TRBD1
CASRRQGAGTGELFF
TGTGCCAGCAGACGACAGGGGGCTGGAACCGGGGAGCTGTTTTTT
>NA|TRBJ2-7|TRBV7-2|NA
CASSPGQPNEQYF
TGTGCCAGCAGCCCAGGACAGCCGAACGAGCAGTACTTC
>NA|TRBJ1-2|TRBV30|TRBD1
CAGQGARPNYGYTF
TGTGCCGGACAGGGGGCCCGTCCTAACTATGGCTACACCTTC
>NA|TRBJ1-2|TRBV5-1|NA
CASGPGAANYGYTF
TGCGCCAGCGGCCCGGGGGCGGCGAACTATGGCTACACCTTC
>few|TRBJ1-2|TRBV12-3/TRBV12-4|NA
CASRRDDDYGYTF
TGTGCCAGCAGGCGGGACGACGACTATGGCTACACCTTC
>NA|TRBJ1-6|TRBV5-5|TRBD1
CASSLGGTDHSPLHF
TGTGCCAGCAGCCTCGGTGGGACAGATCATTCACCCCTCCACTTT
>once|TRBJ1-2|TRBV7-2|NA
CASSLGGANYGYTF
TGTGCCAGCAGCTTGGGGGGCGCTAACTATGGCTACACCTTC
>NA|TRBJ1-2|TRBV3-1/TRBV3-2|NA
CASSQRGGVLDGYTF
TGTGCCAGCAGCCAAAGAGGGGGGGTGTTGGATGGCTACACCTTC
>NA|TRBJ2-7|TRBV6-5|TRBD2
CASSYSTSGDSYEQYF
TGTGCCAGCAGTTACTCGACTAGCGGGGACTCCTACGAGCAGTACTTC
>NA|TRBJ1-4|TRBV3-1/TRBV3-2|NA
CASGRTGRSLGEKLFF
TGTGCCTCCGGGCGGACGGGTCGGTCCCTCGGAGAAAAACTGTTTTTT
>NA|TRBJ2-1|TRBV15|NA
CATSRDYNTGEQFF
TGTGCCACCAGCAGAGACTATAATACAGGGGAGCAGTTCTTC
>once|TRBJ2-7|TRBV3-1/TRBV3-2|NA
CASSPDTYEQYF
TGTGCCAGCAGTCCGGACACCTACGAGCAGTACTTC